The T cell receptor (beta chain) under discussion was sequenced for a study of T cells in Graves' hyperthyroidism and ophthalmopathy. Study-level background: The initial diagnosis was the point when peripheral blood was collected, ahead of any treatment.

The ends were cut back, 2 bases at V and 4 bases at J, with 14 bases in the middle. The CDR3 totals 14 residues. CDR1 is DFQATT, CDR2 SNEGSKA, per germline (reference sequence). In its sample, this clonotype was seen a few times. Calling Graves' hyperthyroidism stable meant ophthalmopathy did not progress within 18 months. TCR beta CDR3 region amplification was performed from RNA transcripts. In the first-round RT-PCR of the TCR CDR3, the HTBI primer set was used. TCRdb analysed the multiplex PCR reads with MiXCR anew, one entry per CDR3 protein. The sample lists fewer than 800,000 distinct CDR3 sequences, about 15% occurring once.

The gene calls are TRBV20-1 and TRBJ2-5, with D unclear. The TCR originated in a man aged 18 to 30 with Graves' hyperthyroidism. The sequenced material came from blood. CDR3 nucleotide sequence: TGCAGTGCTAGATCCACGGACCGCCGAGAGACCCAGTACTTC. It translates to CSARSTDRRETQYF.